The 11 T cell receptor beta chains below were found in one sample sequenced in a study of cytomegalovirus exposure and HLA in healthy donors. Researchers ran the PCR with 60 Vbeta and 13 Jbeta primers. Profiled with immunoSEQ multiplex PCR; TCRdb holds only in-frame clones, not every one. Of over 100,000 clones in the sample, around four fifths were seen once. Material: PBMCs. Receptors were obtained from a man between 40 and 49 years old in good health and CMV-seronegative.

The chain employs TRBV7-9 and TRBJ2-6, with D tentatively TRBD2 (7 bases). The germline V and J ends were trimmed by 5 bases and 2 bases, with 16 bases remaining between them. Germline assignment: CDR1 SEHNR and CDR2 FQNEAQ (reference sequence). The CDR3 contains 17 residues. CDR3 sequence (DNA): TGTGCCAGCAGCCCCCAAACGGGGGGCGCTGGGGCCAACGTCCTGACTTTC. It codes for CASSPQTGGAGANVLTF.

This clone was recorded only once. CDR3 region: CASSIVSGYPYNEQFF. The CDR3 bases are TGTGCCAGTAGTATAGTTTCGGGATACCCATACAATGAGCAGTTCTTC. The genes are TRBV19 and TRBJ2-1, with TRBD2 as a possible D gene (5 bases). CDR1 is LNHDA, CDR2 SQIVND, per germline (reference sequence). The CDR3 is 16 amino acids. V lost 1 base and J lost 4, with 14 bases in between.

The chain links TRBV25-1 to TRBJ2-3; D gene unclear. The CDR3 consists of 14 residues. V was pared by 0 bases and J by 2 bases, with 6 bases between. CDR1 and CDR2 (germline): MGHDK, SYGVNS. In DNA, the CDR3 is TGTGCCAGCAGTGAATACAGTCTCACAGATACGCAGTATTTT. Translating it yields CASSEYSLTDTQYF.

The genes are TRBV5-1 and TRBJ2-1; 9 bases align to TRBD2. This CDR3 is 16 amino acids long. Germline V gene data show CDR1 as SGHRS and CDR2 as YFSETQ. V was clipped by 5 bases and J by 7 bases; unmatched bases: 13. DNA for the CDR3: TGCGCCAGCAGGCCCTCCGGCGGGGGGGGTTTGAATGAGCAGTTCTTC. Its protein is CASRPSGGGGLNEQFF.

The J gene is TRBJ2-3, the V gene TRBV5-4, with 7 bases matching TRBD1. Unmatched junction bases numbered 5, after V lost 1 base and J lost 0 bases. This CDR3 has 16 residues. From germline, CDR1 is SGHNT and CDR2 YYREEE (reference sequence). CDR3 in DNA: TGTGCCAGCAGCTTGATGACAGGGCTCAGCACAGATACGCAGTATTTT. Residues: CASSLMTGLSTDTQYF.

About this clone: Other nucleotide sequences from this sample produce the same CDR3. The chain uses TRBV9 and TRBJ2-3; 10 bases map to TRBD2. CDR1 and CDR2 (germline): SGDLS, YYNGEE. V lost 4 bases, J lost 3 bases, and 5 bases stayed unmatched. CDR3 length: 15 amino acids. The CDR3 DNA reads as TGTGCCAGCAGCCCTAGCGGGGGTACGACAGATACGCAGTATTTT. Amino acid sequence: CASSPSGGTTDTQYF.

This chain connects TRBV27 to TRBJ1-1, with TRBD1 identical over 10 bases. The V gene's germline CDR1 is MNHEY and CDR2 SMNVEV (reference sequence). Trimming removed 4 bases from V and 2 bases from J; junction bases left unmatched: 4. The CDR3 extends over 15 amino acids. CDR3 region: CASSYRDRGNTEAFF. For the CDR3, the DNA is TGTGCCAGCAGTTACCGGGACAGGGGAAACACTGAAGCTTTCTTT.

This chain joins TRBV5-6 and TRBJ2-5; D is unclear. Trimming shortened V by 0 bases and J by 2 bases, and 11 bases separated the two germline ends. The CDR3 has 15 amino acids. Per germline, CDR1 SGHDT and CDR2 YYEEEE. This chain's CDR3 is CASSLALAAQETQYF. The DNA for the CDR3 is TGTGCCAGCAGCTTGGCGTTGGCAGCGCAAGAGACCCAGTACTTC.

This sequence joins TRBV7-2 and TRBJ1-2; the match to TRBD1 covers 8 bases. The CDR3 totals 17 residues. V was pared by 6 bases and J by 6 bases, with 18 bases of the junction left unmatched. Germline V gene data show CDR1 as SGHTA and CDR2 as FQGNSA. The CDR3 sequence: CASRLPESDRVSNGYTF. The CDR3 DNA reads TGTGCCAGCAGACTCCCGGAATCGGACAGGGTATCGAATGGCTACACCTTC. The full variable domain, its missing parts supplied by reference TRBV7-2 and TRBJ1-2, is GAGVSQSPSNKVTEKGKDVELRCDPISGHTALYWYRQSLGQGLEFLIYFQGNSAPDKSGLPSDRFSAERTGGSVSTLTIQRTQQEDSAVYLCASRLPESDRVSNGYTFGSGTRLTVV.

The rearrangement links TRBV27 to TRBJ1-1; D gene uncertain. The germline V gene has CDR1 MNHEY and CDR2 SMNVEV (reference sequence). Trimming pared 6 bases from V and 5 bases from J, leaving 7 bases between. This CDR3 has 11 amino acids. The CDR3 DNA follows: TGTGCCAGCAGGACATTAACTGAAGCTTTCTTT. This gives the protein CASRTLTEAFF.

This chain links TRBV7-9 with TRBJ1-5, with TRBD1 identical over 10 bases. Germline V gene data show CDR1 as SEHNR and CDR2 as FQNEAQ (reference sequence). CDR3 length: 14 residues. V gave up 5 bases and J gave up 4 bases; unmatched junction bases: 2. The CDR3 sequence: CASSQGQGNQPQHF. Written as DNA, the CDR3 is TGTGCCAGCAGCCAGGGACAGGGGAATCAGCCCCAGCATTTT.